This TCR beta chain comes out of a study of T cell responses to AZD1222 COVID-19 vaccine. Study results and caveats: Dominant CD4 TCR responses targeted spike regions 160-218 and 743-854. The donor group comprised mostly white British people and more females; the analysis possibly underestimated clonal diversity. Baseline seropositivity occurred in only 5 or 6 AZD1222 recipients. In all cases, repertoires were sampled only after the peak T cell response.

The method was immunoSEQ multiplex PCR; TCRdb's version includes in-frame clones alone and lacks a portion of them. The data show 90,000 to 100,000 clones, roughly 83% seen once. About this clone: What it binds is not known.

The sample in question was peripheral blood, obtained 28 days after the second AZD1222 dose. This receptor was obtained from an adult who received the AZD1222 COVID-19 vaccine.

Here the CDR3 reads CASSRRGGGQDNEQFF. In DNA, the CDR3 is TGTGCCAGCTCACGGCGCGGCGGGGGTCAGGACAATGAGCAGTTCTTC. The J gene is TRBJ2-1, the V gene TRBV18; 7 nucleotides match TRBD2. Losses at the gene ends were 4 bases for V and 5 bases for J; bases not matched to a gene: 11. Per germline, CDR1 KGHSH and CDR2 LQKENI. The CDR3 extends over 16 amino acids.